These T cell receptor beta chains were read from a single sample in a study of T cell responses to AZD1222 COVID-19 vaccine. TCRdb's table, derived via immunoSEQ multiplex PCR, lists solely in-frame clones and lacks some. The repertoire holds about 89,000 clones, with approximately 86% as singletons. The specimen was peripheral blood, collected 28 days after the second AZD1222 dose. These receptors were obtained from an adult who received the AZD1222 COVID-19 vaccine. CDR3s include the opening cysteine and the closing phenylalanine or tryptophan. A D gene is named only where the DNA matches it firmly. Clone size appears in some rows only: once, few, many, or a class for an expanded clone.

16,TRBJ2-5,-,TRBV7-8,-,TGTGCCAGCAGCCATTACGGAGGCGGAGTGGGGGAGACCCAGTACTTC,CASSHYGGGVGETQYF
11,TRBJ1-2,-,TRBV7-9,-,TGTGCCAGCGGGATAACCTATGGCTACACCTTC,CASGITYGYTF
13,TRBJ1-1,TRBD1,TRBV18,-,TGTGCCAGCGGGACAGACGAGAACACTGAAGCTTTCTTT,CASGTDENTEAFF
15,TRBJ2-5,-,TRBV18,-,TGTGCCAGCTCACCCCCAGGGACGCCCCAAGAGACCCAGTACTTC,CASSPPGTPQETQYF
13,TRBJ1-5,TRBD1,TRBV6-4,-,TGTGCCAGCAGCTTTTCCGGGACAGAGCCCCAGCATTTT,CASSFSGTEPQHF
15,TRBJ2-7,TRBD1,TRBV7-8,once,TGTGCCAGCAGTCCCGGGGGACAGGGGTCAATCGAGCAGTACTTC,CASSPGGQGSIEQYF
16,TRBJ2-2,TRBD2,TRBV27,-,TGTGCCAGCAGTTGGGAAGCGGGGGGGATCACCGGGGAGCTGTTTTTT,CASSWEAGGITGELFF
11,TRBJ2-5,-,TRBV5-4,-,TGTGCCAGCAGCTTCCAAGAGACCCAGTACTTC,CASSFQETQYF
16,TRBJ1-5,-,TRBV27,once,TGTGCCAGCAGCAAAGGGGGGGGCTCTAGCAATCAGCCCCAGCATTTT,CASSKGGGSSNQPQHF
13,TRBJ1-3,-,TRBV6-4,-,TGTGCCAGCAGTGGAGATTCTGGAAACACCATATATTTT,CASSGDSGNTIYF
15,TRBJ1-6,-,TRBV19,few,TGTGCCAGTAGTATCGGGGGACGTTCTAATTCACCCCTCCACTTT,CASSIGGRSNSPLHF
15,TRBJ1-5,TRBD1,TRBV7-2,-,TGTGCCAGCAGCCTAGGGGACAGGGCCAATCAGCCCCAGCATTTT,CASSLGDRANQPQHF
12,TRBJ2-5,-,TRBV7-9,-,TGTGCCAGCAGCCTAAGTGGGGAGACCCAGTACTTC,CASSLSGETQYF
13,TRBJ2-7,-,TRBV6-5,-,TGTGCCAGCAGGAGGGAAGGGGCCTACGAGCAGTACTTC,CASRREGAYEQYF
16,TRBJ2-3,TRBD1,TRBV2,-,TGTGCCAGCAGTGTGTTCGCAGGGGGACGTGGAGATACGCAGTATTTT,CASSVFAGGRGDTQYF
14,TRBJ1-2,-,TRBV7-2,-,TGTGCCAGCAGCTTGGGAGGCGCGATGGGGGGCTACACCTTC,CASSLGGAMGGYTF
14,TRBJ1-4,-,TRBV5-1,-,TGCGCCAGCAGCAAAGGGGGGGTCAGCGAAAAACTGTTTTTT,CASSKGGVSEKLFF
16,TRBJ2-1,-,TRBV28,-,TGTGCCAGCAGTTGCCAGGGTTGCCCGCGGGACAATGAGCAGTTCTTC,CASSCQGCPRDNEQFF
14,TRBJ2-5,-,TRBV2,medium-sized,TGTGCCAGCCAGCCCCCGCTAGGAGGAGAGACCCAGTACTTC,CASQPPLGGETQYF
13,TRBJ1-6,-,TRBV6-5,-,TGTGCCAGCAGTTTTAGGTTAGATTCACCCCTCCACTTT,CASSFRLDSPLHF
13,TRBJ2-3,-,TRBV19,few,TGTGCCAGTAGGCCAAATTTAGCCGGTACGCAGTATTTT,CASRPNLAGTQYF
14,TRBJ1-1,-,TRBV21-1,-,TGTGCCAGCAGCAAAGGGACAGGGGGTTTGGAAGCTTTCTTT,CASSKGTGGLEAFF
15,TRBJ2-4,-,TRBV11-2,-,TGTGCCAGCAGCCCCCCAGGGTCGGCCAAAAACATTCAGTACTTC,CASSPPGSAKNIQYF
14,TRBJ1-6,-,TRBV7-3,-,TGTGCCAGCAGCCTCCAGGGAGGGTTATCACCCCTCCACTTT,CASSLQGGLSPLHF
15,TRBJ2-5,-,TRBV28,-,TGTGCCAGCAGTTTATTAGGGGGGTCCCGGGAGACCCAGTACTTC,CASSLLGGSRETQYF
16,TRBJ2-1,-,TRBV7-3,-,TGTGCCAGCAGCTACAGAGCGTGGAGCTCCTACAATGAGCAGTTCTTC,CASSYRAWSSYNEQFF
17,TRBJ1-3,TRBD1,TRBV3-1/TRBV3-2,once,TGTGCCAGCAGCGTAGGGCGGGACAGCCTCTCTGGAAACACCATATATTTT,CASSVGRDSLSGNTIYF
11,TRBJ2-4,-,TRBV28,-,TGTGCCAGCAGTCTCAGGGACATTCAGTACTTC,CASSLRDIQYF
13,TRBJ1-1,-,TRBV29-1,-,TGCAGCTCTCGAACAGGAGACACCACTGAAGCTTTCTTT,CSSRTGDTTEAFF
15,TRBJ1-3,-,TRBV30,few,TGTGCCTGGAGGATTGACCCTTCCCCTGGAAACACCATATATTTT,CAWRIDPSPGNTIYF
14,TRBJ1-2,-,TRBV4-1,-,TGCGCCAGCAGCCAGCCCGGGGCCATCTATGGCTACACCTTC,CASSQPGAIYGYTF
16,TRBJ2-6,-,TRBV14,few,TGTGCCAGCAGCCAAGATGTCCGTTCTGGGGCCAACGTCCTGACTTTC,CASSQDVRSGANVLTF
15,TRBJ1-4,-,TRBV6-5,-,TGTGCCAGCAGGGCCGTCATTGCAACTAATGAAAAACTGTTTTTT,CASRAVIATNEKLFF
11,TRBJ2-5,-,TRBV5-1,-,TGCGCCAGCAGCTTTGGAGAGACCCAGTACTTC,CASSFGETQYF
15,TRBJ1-4,-,TRBV2,-,TGTGCCAGCAGTGAAGGCAGGGTTTCTAATGAAAAACTGTTTTTT,CASSEGRVSNEKLFF
14,TRBJ2-7,TRBD1,TRBV30,once,TGTGCCTGGAGTCCGGACAGGGCGAGCTACGAGCAGTACTTC,CAWSPDRASYEQYF
14,TRBJ2-7,-,TRBV28,-,TGTGCCAGCAGTTTGGAGCAGAGCTCCTACGAGCAGTACTTC,CASSLEQSSYEQYF